A selection of T cell receptor beta chains follows, all from one sample in a study of patients and donors after allogeneic stem cell transplantation. TCRdb reprocessed the RT-PCR reads with MiXCR, giving one entry per CDR3 protein. The profile shows fewer than 250,000 distinct CDR3 sequences, roughly 14% of them singletons. The specimen sequenced was blood, either unsorted or a sorted T cell fraction (not recorded which). The receptors derive from a human donor who was either an allogeneic HSCT recipient or a stem cell or donor lymphocyte infusion donor (not recorded which). It is not recorded whose cells these are; they may come from a transplant donor. Both conserved end residues are part of each CDR3. D genes are given only for firm matches. Rows may omit the clone size; those that give it use once, few, many or a size class.

- | TRBJ2-3 | - | TRBV2 | TGTGCCAGCAGCGAGACCATGGGACTCGCACGCGGGACAGATACGCAGTATTTT | CASSETMGLARGTDTQYF
- | TRBJ1-1 | TRBD1 | TRBV29-1 | TGCAGCGCCTCCGGTGACAGGGGGGGGAACACTGAAGCTTTCTTT | CSASGDRGGNTEAFF
many | TRBJ2-2 | TRBD1 | TRBV5-6 | TGTGCCAGCAGCCAAGTACGACAGGGGGTTCACGGGGAGCTGTTTTTT | CASSQVRQGVHGELFF
few | TRBJ2-2 | TRBD2 | TRBV12-3/TRBV12-4 | TGTGCCAGCAGTTTTGACGGCGGGAGGGCCTCGGACACCGGGGAGCTGTTTTTT | CASSFDGGRASDTGELFF
many | TRBJ2-2 | - | TRBV24-1 | TGTGCCACCGGTCCCCCCTTGCAGGATGCCCCGAACACCGGGGAGCTGTTTTTT | CATGPPLQDAPNTGELFF
- | TRBJ2-3 | TRBD2 | TRBV5-1 | TGCGCCAGCCAATCCGGGACTATGCTCACAGATACGCAGTATTTT | CASQSGTMLTDTQYF
- | TRBJ2-1 | TRBD1 | TRBV28 | TGTGCCAGCAGTTCGACCGGGACAGGGCTCAATGAGCAGTTCTTC | CASSSTGTGLNEQFF
- | TRBJ2-7 | - | TRBV7-6 | TGTGCCAGCAGCCAGGTCCTGGGTAGCGGTACCTACGAGCAGTACTTC | CASSQVLGSGTYEQYF
- | TRBJ2-3 | TRBD1 | TRBV7-3 | TGTGCCAGCAGCCGCACCGGGACAGGGAACACAGATACGCAGTATTTT | CASSRTGTGNTDTQYF
many | TRBJ2-6 | TRBD1 | TRBV19 | TGTGCCAGTAAGCGACAGGGTACTGGGGCCAACGTCCTGACTTTC | CASKRQGTGANVLTF
- | TRBJ2-7 | TRBD2 | TRBV6-1 | TGTGCCAGCACCGAGAGCGGGAGAGGGGAGCAGTACTTC | CASTESGRGEQYF
- | TRBJ1-5 | - | TRBV19 | TGTGCCAGTAGTATATTCGGGGGTCAAAATCAGCCCCAGCATTTT | CASSIFGGQNQPQHF
many | TRBJ2-2 | TRBD1 | TRBV6-1 | TGTGCCAGCAACTACCGAGCAGGGGGCGCCGGGGAGCTGTTTTTT | CASNYRAGGAGELFF
many | TRBJ1-2 | - | TRBV3-1 | TGTGCCAGCAGCCAAGATGGTGGCAGAAACTATGGCTACACCTTC | CASSQDGGRNYGYTF
few | TRBJ2-3 | - | TRBV7-9 | TGTGCCAGCAGCGCAGCGCTTGGGGGGGATACGCAGTATTTT | CASSAALGGDTQYF
- | TRBJ1-2 | - | TRBV12-3/TRBV12-4 | TGTGCCAGCAGTTTTTCGACAGGAAACTATGGCTACACCTTC | CASSFSTGNYGYTF
many | TRBJ2-3 | - | TRBV5-6 | TGTGCCAGCAGCCCCAGGGACTTCAACCGCGGAGATACGCAGTATTTT | CASSPRDFNRGDTQYF